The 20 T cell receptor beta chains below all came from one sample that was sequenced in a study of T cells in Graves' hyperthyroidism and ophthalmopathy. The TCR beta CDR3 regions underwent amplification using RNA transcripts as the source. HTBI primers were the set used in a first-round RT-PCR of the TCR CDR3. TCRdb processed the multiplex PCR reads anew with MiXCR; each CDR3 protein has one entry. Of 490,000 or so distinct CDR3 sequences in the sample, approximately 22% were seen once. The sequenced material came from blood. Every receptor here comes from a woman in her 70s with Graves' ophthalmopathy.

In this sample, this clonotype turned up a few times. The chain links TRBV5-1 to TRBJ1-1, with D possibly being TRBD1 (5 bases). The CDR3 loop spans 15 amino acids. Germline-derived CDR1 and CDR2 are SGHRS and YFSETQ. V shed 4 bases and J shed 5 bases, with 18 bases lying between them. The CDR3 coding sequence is TGCGCCAGCAGCGGGACTCAGGGCGTAGGTACTGAAGCTTTCTTT. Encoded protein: CASSGTQGVGTEAFF. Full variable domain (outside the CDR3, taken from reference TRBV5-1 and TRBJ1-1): KAGVTQTPRYLIKTRGQQVTLSCSPISGHRSVSWYQQTPGQGLQFLFEYFSETQRNKGNFPGRFSGRQFSNSRSEMNVSTLELGDSALYLCASSGTQGVGTEAFFGQGTRLTVV.

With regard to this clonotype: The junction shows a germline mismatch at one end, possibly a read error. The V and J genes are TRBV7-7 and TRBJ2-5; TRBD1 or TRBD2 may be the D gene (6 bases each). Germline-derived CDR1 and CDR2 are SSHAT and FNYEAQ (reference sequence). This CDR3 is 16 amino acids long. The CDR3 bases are TGTGCTAGCAGCCGCATACCGACGGGGGCAGGAGGGGCCCAGTACTTC. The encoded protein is CASSRIPTGAGGAQYF. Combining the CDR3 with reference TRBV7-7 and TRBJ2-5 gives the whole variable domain GAGVSQSPRYKVTKRGQDVTLRCDPISSHATLYWYQQALGQGPEFLTYFNYEAQPDKSGLPSDRFSAERPEGSISTLTIQRTEQRDSAMYRCASSRIPTGAGGAQYFGPGTRLLVL.

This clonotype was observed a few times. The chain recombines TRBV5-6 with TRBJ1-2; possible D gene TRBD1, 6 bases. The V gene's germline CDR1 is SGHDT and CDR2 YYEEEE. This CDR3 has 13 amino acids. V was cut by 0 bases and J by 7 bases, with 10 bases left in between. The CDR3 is CASSLVGASGYTF. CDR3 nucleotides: TGTGCCAGCAGCTTGGTGGGGGCCAGTGGCTACACCTTC.

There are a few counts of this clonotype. The CDR3 sequence is CASSISLDREFTEQYF. For the CDR3, the DNA is TGTGCCAGCAGCATCAGCCTGGACAGGGAGTTTACCGAGCAGTACTTC. The chain uses TRBV11-2 and TRBJ2-7; TRBD1 agrees at 8 bases. Per the germline V gene, CDR1 is SGHAT and CDR2 is FQNNGV. J was trimmed by 6 bases and V by 5 bases; bases with no gene match: 15. This CDR3 is 16 amino acids long.

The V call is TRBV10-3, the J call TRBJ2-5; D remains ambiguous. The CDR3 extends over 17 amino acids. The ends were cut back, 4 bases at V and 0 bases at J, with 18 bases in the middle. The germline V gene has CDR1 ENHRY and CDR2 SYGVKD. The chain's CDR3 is CAISAPDLPHNQETQYF. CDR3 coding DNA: TGTGCCATCAGTGCCCCAGACTTACCCCATAACCAAGAGACCCAGTACTTC.

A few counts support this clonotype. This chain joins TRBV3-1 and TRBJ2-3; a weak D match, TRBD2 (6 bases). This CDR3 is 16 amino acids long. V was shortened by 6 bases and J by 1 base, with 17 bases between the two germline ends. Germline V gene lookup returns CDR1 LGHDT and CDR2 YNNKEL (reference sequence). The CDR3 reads CASRPIAEEGTDTQYF. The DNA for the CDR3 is TGTGCCAGCAGGCCAATAGCGGAGGAGGGCACAGATACGCAGTATTTT.

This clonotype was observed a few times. CDR3 in DNA: TGTGCCAGCAGCCTGTTAGTTGGAAACACTGAAGCTTTCTTT. Translation: CASSLLVGNTEAFF. This chain connects TRBV7-9 to TRBJ1-1; D is unclear. This CDR3 spans 14 amino acids. V gave up 5 bases and J gave up 2 bases, with 12 bases separating them. CDR1 and CDR2 from the germline V gene are SEHNR and FQNEAQ (reference sequence).

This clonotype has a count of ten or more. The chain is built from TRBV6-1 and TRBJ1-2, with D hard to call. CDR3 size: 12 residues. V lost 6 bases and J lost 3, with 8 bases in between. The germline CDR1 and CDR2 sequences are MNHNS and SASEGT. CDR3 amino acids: CASSRWDYGYTF. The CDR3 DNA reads TGTGCCAGCAGCCGATGGGACTATGGCTACACCTTC.

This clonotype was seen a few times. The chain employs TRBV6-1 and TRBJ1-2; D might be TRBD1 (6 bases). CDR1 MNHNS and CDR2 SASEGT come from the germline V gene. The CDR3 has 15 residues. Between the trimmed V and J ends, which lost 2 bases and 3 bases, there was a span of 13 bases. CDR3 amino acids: CASSERQGWYYGYTF. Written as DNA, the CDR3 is TGTGCCAGCAGTGAAAGGCAGGGGTGGTACTATGGCTACACCTTC.

CDR3 in amino acids: CASSGPDRASGELFF. CDR3 in DNA: TGTGCCAGCAGTGGACCCGACAGGGCATCCGGGGAGCTGTTTTTT. This sequence joins TRBV28 and TRBJ2-2; 7 nucleotides agree with TRBD1. CDR1 is MDHEN and CDR2 is SYDVKM in the germline V gene. The CDR3 loop spans 15 amino acids. V shed 5 bases and J 6 bases; nucleotides not matched to a gene: 9. Together with reference TRBV28 and TRBJ2-2, the CDR3 gives the full variable domain: DVKVTQSSRYLVKRTGEKVFLECVQDMDHENMFWYRQDPGLGLRLIYFSYDVKMKEKGDIPEGYSVSREKKERFSLILESASTNQTSMYLCASSGPDRASGELFFGEGSRLTVL.

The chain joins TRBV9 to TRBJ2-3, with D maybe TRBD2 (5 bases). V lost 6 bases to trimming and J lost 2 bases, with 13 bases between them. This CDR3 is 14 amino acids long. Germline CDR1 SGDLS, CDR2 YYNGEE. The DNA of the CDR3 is TGTGCCAGCAAACGCGGGTATTACACAGATACGCAGTATTTT. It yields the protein CASKRGYYTDTQYF.

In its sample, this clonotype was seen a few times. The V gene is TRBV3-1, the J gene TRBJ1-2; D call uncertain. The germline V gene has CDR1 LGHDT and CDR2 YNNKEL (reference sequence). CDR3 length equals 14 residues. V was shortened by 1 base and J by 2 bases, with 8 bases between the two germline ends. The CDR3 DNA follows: TGTGCCAGCAGCCAAGGCCTTGTCAACTATGGCTACACCTTC. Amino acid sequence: CASSQGLVNYGYTF.

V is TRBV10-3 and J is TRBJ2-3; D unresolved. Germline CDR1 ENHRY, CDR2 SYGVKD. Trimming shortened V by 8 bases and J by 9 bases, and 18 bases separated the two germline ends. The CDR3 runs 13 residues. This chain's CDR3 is CAIGRSASRTQYF. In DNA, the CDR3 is TGTGCCATCGGTAGGTCTGCCTCGAGGACGCAGTATTTT.

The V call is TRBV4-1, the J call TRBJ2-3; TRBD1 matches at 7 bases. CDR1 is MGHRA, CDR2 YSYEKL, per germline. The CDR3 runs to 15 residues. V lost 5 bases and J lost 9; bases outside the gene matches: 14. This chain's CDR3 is CASSSPGQSRRTQYF. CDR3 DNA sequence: TGCGCCAGCAGCTCGCCGGGACAGAGTCGTCGCACGCAGTATTTT.

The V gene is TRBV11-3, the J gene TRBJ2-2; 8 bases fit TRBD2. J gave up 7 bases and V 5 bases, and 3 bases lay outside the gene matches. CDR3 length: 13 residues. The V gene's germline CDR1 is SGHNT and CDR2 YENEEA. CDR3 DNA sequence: TGTGCCAGCAGCCCCGGGGGGGTCGGGGAGCTGTTTTTT. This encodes CASSPGGVGELFF.

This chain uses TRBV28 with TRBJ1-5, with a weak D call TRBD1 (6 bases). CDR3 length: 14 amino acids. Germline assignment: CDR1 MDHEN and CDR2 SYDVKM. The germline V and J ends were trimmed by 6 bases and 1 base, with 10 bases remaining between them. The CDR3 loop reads CASRFQGSNQPQHF. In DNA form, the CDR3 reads TGTGCCAGCAGGTTTCAGGGGAGCAATCAGCCCCAGCATTTT.

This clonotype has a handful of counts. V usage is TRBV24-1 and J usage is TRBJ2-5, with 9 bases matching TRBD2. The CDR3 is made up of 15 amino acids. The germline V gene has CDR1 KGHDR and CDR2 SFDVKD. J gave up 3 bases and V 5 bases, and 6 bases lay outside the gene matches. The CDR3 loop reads CATSAGSGSKETQYF. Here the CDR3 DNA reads TGTGCCACCAGTGCTGGTAGCGGGAGCAAAGAGACCCAGTACTTC.

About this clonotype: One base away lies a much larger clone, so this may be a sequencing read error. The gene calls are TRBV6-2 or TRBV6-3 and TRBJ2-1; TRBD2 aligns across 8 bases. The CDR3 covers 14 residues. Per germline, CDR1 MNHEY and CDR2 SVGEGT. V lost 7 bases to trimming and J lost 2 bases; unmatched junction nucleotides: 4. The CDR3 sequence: CASTLAGTYNEQFF. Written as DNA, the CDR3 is TGTGCCAGCACCTTAGCGGGAACCTACAATGAGCAGTTCTTC.

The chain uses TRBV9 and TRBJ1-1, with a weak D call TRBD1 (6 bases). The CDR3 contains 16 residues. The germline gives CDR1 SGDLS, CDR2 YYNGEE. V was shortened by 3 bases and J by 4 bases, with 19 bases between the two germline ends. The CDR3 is CASSATQGRGGTEAFF. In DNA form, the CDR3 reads TGTGCCAGCAGCGCAACGCAGGGGAGGGGGGGCACTGAAGCTTTCTTT.

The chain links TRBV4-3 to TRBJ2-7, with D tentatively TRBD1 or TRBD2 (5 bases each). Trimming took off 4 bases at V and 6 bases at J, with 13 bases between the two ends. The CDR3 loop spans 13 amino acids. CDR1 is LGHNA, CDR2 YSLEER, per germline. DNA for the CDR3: TGCGCCAGCAGCCCGGACGGGACCAGCGAGCAGTACTTC. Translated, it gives CASSPDGTSEQYF.